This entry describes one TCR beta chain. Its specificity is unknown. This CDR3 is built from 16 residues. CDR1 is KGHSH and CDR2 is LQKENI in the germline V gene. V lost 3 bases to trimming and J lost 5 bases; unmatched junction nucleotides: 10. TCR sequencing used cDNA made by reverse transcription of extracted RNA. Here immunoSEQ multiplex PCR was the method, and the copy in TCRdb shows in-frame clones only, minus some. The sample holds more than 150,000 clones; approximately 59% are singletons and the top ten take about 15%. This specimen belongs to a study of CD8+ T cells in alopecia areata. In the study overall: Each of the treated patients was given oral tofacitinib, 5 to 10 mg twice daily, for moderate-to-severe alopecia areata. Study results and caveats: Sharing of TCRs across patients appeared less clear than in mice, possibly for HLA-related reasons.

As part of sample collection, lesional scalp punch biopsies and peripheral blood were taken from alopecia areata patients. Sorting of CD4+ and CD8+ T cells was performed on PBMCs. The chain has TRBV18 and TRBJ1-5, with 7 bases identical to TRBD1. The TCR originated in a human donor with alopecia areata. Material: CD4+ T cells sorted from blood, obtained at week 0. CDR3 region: CASSPPTGRPDQPQHF. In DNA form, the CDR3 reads TGTGCCAGCTCACCGCCGACAGGGAGGCCTGATCAGCCCCAGCATTTT.